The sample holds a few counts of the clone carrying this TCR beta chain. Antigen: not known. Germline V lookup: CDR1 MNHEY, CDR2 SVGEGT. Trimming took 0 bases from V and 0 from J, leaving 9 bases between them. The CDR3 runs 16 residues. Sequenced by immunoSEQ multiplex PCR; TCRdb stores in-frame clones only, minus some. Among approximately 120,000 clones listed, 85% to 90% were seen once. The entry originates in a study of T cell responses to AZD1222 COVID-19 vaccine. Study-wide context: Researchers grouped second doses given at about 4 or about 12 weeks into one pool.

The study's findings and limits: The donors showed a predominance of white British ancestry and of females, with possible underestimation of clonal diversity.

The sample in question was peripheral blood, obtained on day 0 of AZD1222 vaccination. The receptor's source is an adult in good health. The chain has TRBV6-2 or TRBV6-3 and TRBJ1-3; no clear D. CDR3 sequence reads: CASSYSPGSSGNTIYF. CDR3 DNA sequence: TGTGCCAGCAGTTACTCACCGGGGAGCTCTGGAAACACCATATATTTT.